This T cell receptor beta chain was documented in a study of control samples from healthy donors and cancer patients. Produced via immunoSEQ multiplex PCR; TCRdb's table is partial and in-frame only. This sample yields approximately 66,000 clones, of which roughly 89% are seen a single time; less than 7% belongs to the top ten. Germline V CDR1 and CDR2: SGHAT, FQNNGV. CDR3 size: 16 residues. V shed 2 bases and J shed 0 bases, with 14 bases lying between them. The chain links TRBV11-2 to TRBJ2-7; weak D call: TRBD2 (5 bases). Sequenced material: PBMCs. This TCR derives from a man aged 55 to 69 with colorectal cancer. CDR3 bases: TGTGCCAGCAGCTTATGGGCAGACTACAGCTCCTACGAGCAGTACTTC. Encoded protein: CASSLWADYSSYEQYF.